This T cell receptor beta chain was obtained from a study of breast tumors, draining lymph nodes, adjacent tissues. Study outcomes and limitations: Tumor repertoires ranked between lymph nodes and nontumor tissue in diversity, with V and J gene preferences.

V was trimmed by 1 base and J by 1 base, leaving 8 bases between them. The CDR3 has 13 amino acids. Germline V lookup: CDR1 DFQATT, CDR2 SNEGSKA (reference sequence). This clonotype was observed many times. Antigen specificity is unknown. Axillary draining lymph nodes of breast cancer patients supplied the node samples. From the multiplex PCR reads, TCRdb called clonotypes with MiXCR, one entry per CDR3 protein. The table lists 150,000 to 200,000 distinct CDR3 sequences, more than 25% of them singletons. The chain employs TRBV20-1 and TRBJ2-7; TRBD2 is a possible D gene (5 bases). The sequenced sample was axillary lymph node tissue. This receptor was identified in a female donor with breast cancer. Some clones in this sample may be carry-over from other donors' samples. Written as DNA, the CDR3 is TGCAGTGCTAGAGGCGGGCTATCCTACGAGCAGTACTTC. This sequence encodes CSARGGLSYEQYF.